These 21 T cell receptor beta chains came from one sample sequenced in a study of blood T cells in healthy people across ages. A second about 6 to 11 cycle PCR used barcoded and J-beta primers. TCRdb called the 5' RACE reads again in MiXCR, with one record for every CDR3 protein. The repertoire includes about 1.6 million distinct CDR3 sequences, about 32% of them detected once, and roughly 10% sits in the top ten. The sequencing sample was made of blood. The receptors shown here come from a woman aged 25 to 45 in good health.

Worth noting for this clonotype: A single base separates this from a much larger clone, so it may be a read error. This chain joins TRBV29-1 and TRBJ1-2, with D perhaps matching TRBD1 (5 bases). Per the germline V gene, CDR1 is SQVTM and CDR2 is ANQGSEA. The CDR3 has 13 residues. The CDR3 here is CGVVYGAGKYYTF. CDR3 nucleotide sequence: TGCGGCGTTGTTTATGGGGCAGGAAAATACTACACCTTC.

This clonotype turned up a few times. The gene calls are TRBV20-1 and TRBJ2-3; 10 positions match TRBD2. This CDR3 has 16 residues. Losses at the gene ends were 0 bases for V and 5 bases for J; bases not matched to a gene: 8. Germline lookup yields CDR1 DFQATT and CDR2 SNEGSKA (reference sequence). Here the CDR3 reads CSARDPSGRAVDTQYF. The CDR3 nucleotides are TGCAGTGCTAGAGATCCCAGCGGGAGGGCCGTAGATACGCAGTATTTT.

In regard to this clonotype: Possible read error: a much larger clone is one base away. The final CDR3 position lacks the conserved phenylalanine or tryptophan, pointing to a likely read error. J is TRBJ2-5 and V is TRBV5-1, with 7 bases identical to TRBD2. Unmatched junction bases numbered 6, after V lost 5 bases and J lost 2 bases. Looked up from germline, CDR1 is SGHRS and CDR2 is YFSETQ. CDR3 length equals 14 residues. The CDR3 is CASRQSGVQETQYV. For the CDR3, the DNA is TGCGCCAGCAGACAGAGCGGGGTACAAGAGACCCAGTACGTC.

V and J are TRBV7-9 and TRBJ2-5; no clear D gene. The CDR3 extends over 12 amino acids. CDR1 and CDR2 (germline): SEHNR, FQNEAQ (reference sequence). V was shortened by 4 bases and J by 3 bases, with 6 bases between the two germline ends. This CDR3 reads CASSSVKETQYF. The CDR3 region has the DNA TGTGCCAGCAGCTCCGTAAAAGAGACCCAGTACTTC.

As concerns this clonotype: The junction shows a germline mismatch at one end, possibly a read error. The chain couples TRBV25-1 to TRBJ1-2, with D unclear. The length of the CDR3 is 13 residues. In germline, CDR1 is MGHDK, CDR2 SYGVNS. CDR3 bases: TGTGCCAGCGGTGAAGCACGAAACTATGGCTACACCTTC. Translation: CASGEARNYGYTF.

This clonotype was picked up a small number of times. V usage is TRBV5-1 and J usage is TRBJ1-2; D is unresolved. This CDR3 has 13 residues. Germline V gene data show CDR1 as SGHRS and CDR2 as YFSETQ. Trimming took 1 base from V and 4 from J, leaving 8 bases between them. The CDR3 protein is CASSLSQSYGYTF. The CDR3 nucleotides are TGCGCCAGCAGCTTGAGCCAGAGCTATGGCTACACCTTC.

The gene calls are TRBV7-8 and TRBJ1-2; 8 bases fit TRBD1. From germline, CDR1 is SGHVS and CDR2 FQNEAQ. The CDR3 is made up of 15 amino acids. CDR3 loop: CTGSLRTGFRYGYTF. DNA for the CDR3: TGTACCGGCAGCTTACGGACAGGGTTCCGCTATGGCTACACCTTC.

This clonotype was observed a few times. The chain couples TRBV4-1 to TRBJ2-3; the match to TRBD2 covers 9 bases. The CDR3 is 16 residues long. After removal of 4 bases from V and 0 bases from J, the junction contained 5 bases not matched to a gene. In germline, CDR1 is MGHRA, CDR2 YSYEKL. The CDR3 DNA is TGCGCCAGCAGCCCCGAAGGGACTAGCAGCACAGATACGCAGTATTTT. As protein: CASSPEGTSSTDTQYF.

This clonotype was counted a few times. The CDR3, as DNA: TGTGCCACCAGTGAAGGGAGATGGTCTAGCGACTATGGGGTGCAGTATTTT. It is translated as CATSEGRWSSDYGVQYF. The chain is built from TRBV24-1 and TRBJ2-3; a weak D match, TRBD2 (6 bases). The CDR3 has 17 residues. V lost 4 bases, J lost 11 bases, and 27 bases lay in between. Germline lookup yields CDR1 KGHDR and CDR2 SFDVKD.

V is TRBV2 and J is TRBJ1-1, with D possibly matching TRBD1 (5 bases). V lost 3 bases, J lost 4 bases, and 15 bases lay in between. This CDR3 region has 15 residues. The germline CDR1 and CDR2 sequences are SNHLY and FYNNEI. CDR3 in DNA: TGTGCCAGCAGTGACTCGGGCAGGGTCGGCACTGAAGCTTTCTTT. Translation gives CASSDSGRVGTEAFF. The full variable domain, with the rest looked up from reference TRBV2 and TRBJ1-1, is EPEVTQTPSHQVTQMGQEVILRCVPISNHLYFYWYRQILGQKVEFLVSFYNNEISEKSEIFDDQFSVERPDGSNFTLKIRSTKLEDSAMYFCASSDSGRVGTEAFFGQGTRLTVV.

In this sample, this clonotype turned up many times. CDR3 amino acids: CASSPAALTYEQYF. As DNA, the CDR3 is TGCGCCAGCAGCCCCGCGGCTTTAACCTACGAGCAGTACTTC. The gene calls are TRBV5-1 and TRBJ2-7; D is unclear. V was trimmed by 4 bases and J by 2 bases, leaving 13 bases between them. The CDR3 consists of 14 residues. The germline gives CDR1 SGHRS, CDR2 YFSETQ.

The chain recombines TRBV3-1 with TRBJ2-7, with a possible D match to TRBD2 (6 bases). The CDR3 has 13 residues. Trimming cost V 3 bases and J 6 bases, with 12 bases left between them. Looked up from germline, CDR1 is LGHDT and CDR2 is YNNKEL (reference sequence). CDR3: CASSQGEAGEQYF. In DNA, the CDR3 is TGTGCCAGCAGCCAGGGGGAGGCGGGCGAGCAGTACTTC.

This clonotype has only one observation. The chain employs TRBV5-1 and TRBJ1-1; no clear D gene. Germline-derived CDR1 and CDR2 are SGHRS and YFSETQ. V dropped 3 bases and J dropped 10 bases, with 16 bases sitting between them. The CDR3 contains 13 residues. CDR3 in DNA: TGCGCCAGCAGCTCCGGACCCGCTGGTGGAGCTTTCTTT. It encodes CASSSGPAGGAFF.

This rearrangement joins TRBV7-9 to TRBJ2-1; TRBD1 matches 7 bases. The germline gives CDR1 SEHNR, CDR2 FQNEAQ (reference sequence). The length of the CDR3 is 14 residues. V shed 5 bases, J shed 5 bases, and the junction held 6 bases outside the gene matches. The CDR3 DNA sequence: TGTGCCAGCAGCCCCCCGACAGGGAACAATGAGCAGTTCTTC. Translated: CASSPPTGNNEQFF.

This chain links TRBV7-6 with TRBJ2-3; D is possibly TRBD2 (6 bases). The CDR3 contains 15 residues. Per the germline V gene, CDR1 is SGHVS and CDR2 is FNYEAQ. Trimming took off 5 bases at V and 4 bases at J, with 16 bases between the two ends. Written as DNA, the CDR3 is TGTGCCAGCAGCGGGCGGTCGGGGGTTCCAGATACGCAGTATTTT. Its translation: CASSGRSGVPDTQYF.

The chain couples TRBV4-1 to TRBJ2-5; possibly TRBD1 or TRBD2 for D (6 bases each). This CDR3 has 17 residues. The V end lost 5 bases, the J end lost 7 bases, and 26 bases lay between the germline ends. The germline gives CDR1 MGHRA, CDR2 YSYEKL. The DNA for the CDR3 is TGCGCCAGCAGCTCAATCCGGGACGCCCGGGGGACACGGACCCAGTACTTC. It encodes CASSSIRDARGTRTQYF.

This clonotype was observed a handful of times. The J gene is TRBJ2-3, the V gene TRBV7-2; 12 nucleotides line up with TRBD2. V was clipped by 4 bases and J by 1 base; unmatched bases: 6. Looked up from germline, CDR1 is SGHTA and CDR2 is FQGNSA. The CDR3 length is 17 residues. The CDR3 DNA reads as TGTGCCAGCAGCTCCCGGACTAGCGGGAAAGGCACAGATACGCAGTATTTT. Protein: CASSSRTSGKGTDTQYF.

CDR3 nucleotides: TGTGCCAGCAGCGAGGGGGATATTAATGAAAAACTGTTTTTT. Amino acids: CASSEGDINEKLFF. The J gene is TRBJ1-4, the V gene TRBV9, with D possibly matching TRBD1 (6 bases). CDR3 size: 14 residues. CDR1 is SGDLS and CDR2 is YYNGEE in the germline V gene. Trimming removed 3 bases from V and 4 bases from J, with 10 bases in between.

The J gene is TRBJ2-5, the V gene TRBV28; TRBD2 might be the D (6 bases). Germline assignment: CDR1 MDHEN and CDR2 SYDVKM. This CDR3 has 18 amino acids. The V and J ends lost 6 bases and 2 bases respectively, with 25 bases between them. CDR3 in amino acids: CASRPQVSKRVTQETQYF. CDR3 DNA sequence: TGTGCCAGCAGACCTCAGGTGTCCAAGCGGGTAACACAAGAGACCCAGTACTTC.

This clonotype has more than one count but fewer than ten. The chain couples TRBV14 to TRBJ1-1, with D uncertain. CDR1 is SGHDN and CDR2 is FVKESK in the germline V gene. The germline V and J ends were trimmed by 3 bases and 11 bases, with 19 bases remaining between them. This CDR3 has 14 residues. The CDR3 loop reads CASSQMASNGGAFF. CDR3 in DNA: TGTGCCAGCAGCCAGATGGCTTCCAACGGAGGCGCTTTCTTT.

On this clonotype: It may be a read error: a sequence one base away is much more abundant. The gene calls are TRBV3-1 and TRBJ2-1, with D unresolved. Trimming removed 3 bases from V and 0 bases from J, with 21 bases in between. Germline V gives CDR1 LGHDT, CDR2 YNNKEL (reference sequence). The CDR3 contains 19 residues. The CDR3 spells CASSHPQVPTPSSYNEQFF. The CDR3 DNA reads TGTGCCAGCAGCCACCCCCAGGTGCCAACCCCCAGCTCCTACAATGAGCAGTTCTTC.